The clone carrying this T cell receptor (beta chain) occurred many times. This library used roughly 400 ng RNA and molecular barcoded adaptors spanning alpha/delta and beta/gamma chains. TCRdb fed the reads into MiXCR, producing one record per CDR3 protein. The sample yields 40,000 or so distinct CDR3 sequences, roughly an eighth seen once. The data are from a study of read filtering for tumor transcriptome and immune sequencing. Germline CDR1 is DFQATT and CDR2 is SNEGSKA (reference sequence). V was shortened by 7 bases and J by 13 bases, with 19 bases between the two germline ends. The CDR3 sequence is 12 residues long.

This receptor was obtained from a donor at least 40 years old with multiple myeloma. Sample: a population of CD138-negative cells sorted from bone marrow. The genes are TRBV20-1 and TRBJ2-2; possibly TRBD2 for D (5 bases). As DNA, the CDR3 is TGCAGTGTCTCGGACTTTGGCGTGGGGCTGTTTTTT. It codes for CSVSDFGVGLFF.